This T cell receptor beta chain was sequenced for a study of T cell responses to AZD1222 COVID-19 vaccine. Here immunoSEQ multiplex PCR was the method, and the copy in TCRdb shows in-frame clones only, minus some. The sample lists some 150,000 clones; 70% to 90% were seen once. Germline V gives CDR1 MNHEY, CDR2 SMNVEV (reference sequence). V dropped 6 bases and J dropped 2 bases, with 11 bases sitting between them. The CDR3 is 13 amino acids. The rearrangement joins TRBV27 to TRBJ2-7; D call uncertain. The sequence was obtained from an adult who received the AZD1222 COVID-19 vaccine. Sample: peripheral blood, taken 28 days after the second AZD1222 dose. CDR3 DNA sequence: TGTGCCAGCAGATTCCGGCTGACCTACGAGCAGTACTTC. Translation gives CASRFRLTYEQYF.